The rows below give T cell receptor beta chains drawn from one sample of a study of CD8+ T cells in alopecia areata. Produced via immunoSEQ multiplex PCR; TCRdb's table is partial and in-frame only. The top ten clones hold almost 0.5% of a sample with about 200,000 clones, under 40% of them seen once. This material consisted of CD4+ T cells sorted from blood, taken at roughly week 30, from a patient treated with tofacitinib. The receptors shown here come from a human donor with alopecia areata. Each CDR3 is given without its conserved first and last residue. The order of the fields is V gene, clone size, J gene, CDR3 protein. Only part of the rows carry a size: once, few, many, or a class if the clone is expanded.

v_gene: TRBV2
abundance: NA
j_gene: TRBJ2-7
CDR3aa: ASRGGGREQY

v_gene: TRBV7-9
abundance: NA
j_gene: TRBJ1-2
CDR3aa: ASSDPDRGIDYGYT

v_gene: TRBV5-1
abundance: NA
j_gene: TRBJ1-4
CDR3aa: ASSLQTVTNEKLF

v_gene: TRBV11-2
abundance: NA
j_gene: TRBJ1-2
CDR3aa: ASRQTGYYGYT

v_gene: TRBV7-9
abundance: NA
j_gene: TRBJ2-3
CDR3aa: ASRPAGQVVDTQY

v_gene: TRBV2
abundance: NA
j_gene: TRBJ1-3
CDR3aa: ASSFLIAGNTIY

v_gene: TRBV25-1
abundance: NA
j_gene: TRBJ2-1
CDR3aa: ASRLASSNEQF

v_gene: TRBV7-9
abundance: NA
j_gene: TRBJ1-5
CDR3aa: ASSRTGDNQPQH

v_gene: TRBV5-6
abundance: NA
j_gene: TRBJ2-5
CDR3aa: ASSSPNEKGETQY

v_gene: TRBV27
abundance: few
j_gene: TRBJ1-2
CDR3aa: ASSRGGVLYGYT

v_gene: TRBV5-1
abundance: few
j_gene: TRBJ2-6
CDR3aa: ASSLRTGLSSGANVLT

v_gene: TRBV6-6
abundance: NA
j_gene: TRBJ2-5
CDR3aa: ASSYSFNWKETQY

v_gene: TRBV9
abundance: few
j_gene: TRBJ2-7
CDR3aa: ASSATGARGQQY

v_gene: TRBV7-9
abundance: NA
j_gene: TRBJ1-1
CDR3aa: ASSLGPNIEAF

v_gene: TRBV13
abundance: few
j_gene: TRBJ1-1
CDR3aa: ASSPLGGNTEAF

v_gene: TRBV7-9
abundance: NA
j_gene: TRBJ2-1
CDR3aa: ASSLASGSANEQF

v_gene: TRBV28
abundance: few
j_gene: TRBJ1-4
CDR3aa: ASSQPGTVRGKLF

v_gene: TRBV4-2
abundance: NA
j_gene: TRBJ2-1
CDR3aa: ASSQIPLVGAAGNNEQF

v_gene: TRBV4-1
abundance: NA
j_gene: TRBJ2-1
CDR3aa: ASSQDRSRGGYEQF

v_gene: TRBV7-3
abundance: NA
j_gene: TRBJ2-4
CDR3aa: ASSPGTWEGNIQY

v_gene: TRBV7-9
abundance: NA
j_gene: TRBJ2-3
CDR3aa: ASSFTGTSYTDTQY

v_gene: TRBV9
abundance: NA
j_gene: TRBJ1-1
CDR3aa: ASSPRQGENTEAF

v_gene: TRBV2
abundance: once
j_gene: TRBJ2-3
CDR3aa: ASRRGLASTDTQY

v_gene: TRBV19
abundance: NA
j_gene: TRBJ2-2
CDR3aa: ATRGGLATGELF

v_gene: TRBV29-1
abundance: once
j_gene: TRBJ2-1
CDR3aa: SVDHRRSYNEQF

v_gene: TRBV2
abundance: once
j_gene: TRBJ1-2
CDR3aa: AASQGGGRDYGYT

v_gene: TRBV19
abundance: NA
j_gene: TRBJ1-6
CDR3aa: ATADRGQRSPLH

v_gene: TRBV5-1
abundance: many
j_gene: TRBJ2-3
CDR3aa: ASSLGDRTDTQY

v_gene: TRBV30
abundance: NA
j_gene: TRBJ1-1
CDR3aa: AWSPPDGGI

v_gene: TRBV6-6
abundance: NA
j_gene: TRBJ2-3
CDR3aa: ASSYSLAGTDTQY

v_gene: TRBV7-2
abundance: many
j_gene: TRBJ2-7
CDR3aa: ASSLVVTSGRAYEQY

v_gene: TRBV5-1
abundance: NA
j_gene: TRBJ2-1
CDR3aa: ASRPGTGTYNEQF

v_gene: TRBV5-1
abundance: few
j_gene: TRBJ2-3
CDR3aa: ASRAAGETDTQY

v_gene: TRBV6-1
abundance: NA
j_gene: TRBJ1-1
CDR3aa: ASSVTTTGNTEAF

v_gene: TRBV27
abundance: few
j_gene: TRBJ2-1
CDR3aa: ASSLQTSGYNEQF

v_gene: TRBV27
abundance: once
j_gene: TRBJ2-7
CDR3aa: ASSPNRGRLYEQY

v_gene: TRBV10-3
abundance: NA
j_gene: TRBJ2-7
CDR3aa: AISDPNQGSQY

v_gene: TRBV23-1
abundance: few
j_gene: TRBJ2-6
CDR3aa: ASSQSRISGANVLT

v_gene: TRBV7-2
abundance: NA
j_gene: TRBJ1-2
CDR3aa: ASSLGQGAAYGYT

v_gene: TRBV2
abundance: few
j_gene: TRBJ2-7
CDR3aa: ASRGVRDSGQY

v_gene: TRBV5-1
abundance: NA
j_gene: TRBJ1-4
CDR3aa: ASAEQGGSNEKLF

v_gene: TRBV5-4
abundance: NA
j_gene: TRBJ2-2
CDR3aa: ASSWNTGELF

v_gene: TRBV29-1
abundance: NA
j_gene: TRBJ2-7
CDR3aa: SVRGLGTYEQY

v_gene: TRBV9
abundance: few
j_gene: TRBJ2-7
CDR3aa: ASSPRMGGNEQY

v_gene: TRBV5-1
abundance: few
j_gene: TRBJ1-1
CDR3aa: ASHGQGNTEAF

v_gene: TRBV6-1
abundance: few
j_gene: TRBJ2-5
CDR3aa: ASSEGGARETQY

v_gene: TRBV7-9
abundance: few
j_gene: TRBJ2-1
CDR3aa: ASSLVTSGRNEQF

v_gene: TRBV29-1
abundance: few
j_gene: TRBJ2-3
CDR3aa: SVVGVSGSRTDTQY

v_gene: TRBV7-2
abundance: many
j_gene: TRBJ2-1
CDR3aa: ASSLVNEQF

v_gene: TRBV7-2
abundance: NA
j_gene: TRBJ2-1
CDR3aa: ASASGYTYNEQF